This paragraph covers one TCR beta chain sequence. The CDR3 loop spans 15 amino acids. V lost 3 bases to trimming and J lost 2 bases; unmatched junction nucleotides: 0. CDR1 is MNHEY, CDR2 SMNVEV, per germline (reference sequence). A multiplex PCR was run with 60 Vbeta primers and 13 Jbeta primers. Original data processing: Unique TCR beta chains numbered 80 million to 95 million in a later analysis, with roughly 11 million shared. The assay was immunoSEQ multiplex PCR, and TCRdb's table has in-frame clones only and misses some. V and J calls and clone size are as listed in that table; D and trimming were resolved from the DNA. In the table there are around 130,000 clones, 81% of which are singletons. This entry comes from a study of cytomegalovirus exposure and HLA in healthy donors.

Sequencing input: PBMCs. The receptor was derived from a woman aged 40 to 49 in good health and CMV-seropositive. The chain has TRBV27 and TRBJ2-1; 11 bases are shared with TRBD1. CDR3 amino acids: CASSLDRGPYNEQFF. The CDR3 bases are TGTGCCAGCAGTTTGGACAGGGGGCCCTACAATGAGCAGTTCTTC.